Below, 32 T cell receptor beta chains from the same sample are listed, as sequenced in a study of cytomegalovirus exposure and HLA in healthy donors (dated by TCRdb to about 2017). Receptors were amplified or captured by the immunoSEQ multiplex PCR assay. A mixture of 60 forward primers for TCR Vbeta segments and 13 reverse primers for TCR Jbeta segments was used in the multiplex PCR. This immuneACCESS table, as held by TCRdb, lists in-frame sequences with V and J called but not all clones. Of the missing ones, under half trace to an unresolved V gene in checked studies; the others have no known cause. The sample contains some 170,000 clones, roughly 79% of them found a single time. The ten largest clonotypes hold around 4.7% of the sample. Sequencing was performed on PBMCs. All receptors come from a woman in her late teens or twenties in good health and CMV-seropositive.

The chain combines TRBV5-4 with TRBJ1-1, with D unclear. The V and J ends lost 0 bases and 1 base respectively, with 13 bases between them. The CDR3 extends over 16 amino acids. Germline V gene sequence: CDR1 SGHNT, CDR2 YYREEE (reference sequence). This CDR3 is CASSLAGERPNTEAFF. Written as DNA, the CDR3 is TGTGCCAGCAGCTTGGCTGGGGAGCGTCCGAACACTGAAGCTTTCTTT.

The gene calls are TRBV5-5 and TRBJ2-7; 7 bases map to TRBD1. V lost 4 bases and J lost 0; bases outside the gene matches: 4. The CDR3 consists of 14 residues. CDR1 and CDR2 (germline): SGHKS, YYEKEE (reference sequence). The CDR3 nucleotides read TGTGCCAGCAGCCCGACAGGGAGCTCCTACGAGCAGTACTTC. Residues: CASSPTGSSYEQYF.

This chain joins TRBV28 and TRBJ2-5; 7 nucleotides match TRBD2. Germline CDR1 reads MDHEN; CDR2 reads SYDVKM. V lost 5 bases and J lost 2; bases outside the gene matches: 5. The CDR3 runs 14 residues. CDR3 amino acids: CASSGGGYQETQYF. DNA of the CDR3: TGTGCCAGCAGTGGGGGGGGATATCAAGAGACCCAGTACTTC.

The chain links TRBV7-9 to TRBJ1-2; unclear D gene. CDR3 length: 13 amino acids. The V end was cut by 3 bases, the J end by 2 bases, with 7 bases between. The V gene's germline CDR1 is SEHNR and CDR2 FQNEAQ (reference sequence). In nucleotides, the CDR3 is TGTGCCAGCAGCTTGGAGACCAACTATGGCTACACCTTC. It yields the protein CASSLETNYGYTF. Complete variable domain (other parts from reference TRBV7-9 and TRBJ1-2): DTGVSQNPRHKITKRGQNVTFRCDPISEHNRLYWYRQTLGQGPEFLTYFQNEAQLEKSRLLSDRFSAERPKGSFSTLEIQRTEQGDSAMYLCASSLETNYGYTFGSGTRLTVV.

The chain recombines TRBV7-9 with TRBJ2-7; 8 nucleotides match TRBD1. This CDR3 has 14 residues. In germline, CDR1 is SEHNR, CDR2 FQNEAQ (reference sequence). V trimming: 11 bases; J trimming: 1 base; junction bases outside the gene matches: 10. CDR3 sequence reads: CAGAQGTGSYEQYF. CDR3 nucleotide sequence: TGTGCCGGCGCGCAGGGGACAGGTTCCTACGAGCAGTACTTC.

The CDR3 nucleotides are TGTGCCAGCAGCTTAGCCAGACTAGGAAGCTACGAGCAGTACTTC. Translating gives CASSLARLGSYEQYF. This sequence joins TRBV7-8 and TRBJ2-7, with D possibly matching TRBD2 (6 bases). CDR1 is SGHVS, CDR2 FQNEAQ, per germline. The CDR3 runs to 15 residues. V lost 0 bases and J 3 bases, leaving 12 bases between the germline ends.

The chain uses TRBV7-2 and TRBJ2-7, with a tentative D call TRBD1 (6 bases). This CDR3 has 14 amino acids. CDR1 and CDR2 from the germline V gene are SGHTA and FQGNSA. V dropped 4 bases and J dropped 0 bases, with 10 bases sitting between them. The CDR3 DNA sequence: TGTGCCAGCAGCTCGGACAGTAGCTCCTACGAGCAGTACTTC. This codes for CASSSDSSSYEQYF.

V usage is TRBV15 and J usage is TRBJ2-1; TRBD1 might be the D (5 bases). V was clipped by 0 bases and J by 6 bases, with 9 bases between them. The CDR3 loop spans 14 amino acids. Germline V gene sequence: CDR1 LNHNV, CDR2 YYDKDF (reference sequence). As DNA, the CDR3 is TGTGCCACCAGCAGAGATAATAGGGGCAATGAGCAGTTCTTC. It translates to CATSRDNRGNEQFF. Filled out from reference TRBV15 and TRBJ2-1, the complete variable domain reads DAMVIQNPRYQVTQFGKPVTLSCSQTLNHNVMYWYQQKSSQAPKLLFHYYDKDFNNEADTPDNFQSRRPNTSFCFLDIRSPGLGDTAMYLCATSRDNRGNEQFFGPGTRLTVL.

This chain links TRBV6-6 with TRBJ1-5; D is perhaps TRBD1 (5 bases). This CDR3 is 14 amino acids long. Germline V gene data show CDR1 as MNHNY and CDR2 as SVGAGI (reference sequence). V lost 2 bases and J 7 bases, leaving 12 bases between the germline ends. The CDR3 loop reads CASSYGGGTQPQHF. CDR3 coding DNA: TGTGCCAGCAGTTACGGGGGGGGAACCCAGCCCCAGCATTTT.

This chain joins TRBV7-6 and TRBJ2-1, with 9 bases lining up with TRBD2. CDR1 and CDR2 (germline): SGHVS, FNYEAQ. The trim removed 5 bases at V and 11 bases at J, leaving 10 bases unmatched. The CDR3 extends over 14 amino acids. The CDR3 DNA reads TGTGCCAGCAGCCCGCCGGGGCGGGGGGGCAAGCAGTTCTTC. This translates into CASSPPGRGGKQFF.

The count of this clone is one. CDR3 loop: CASRQTGGYEQYF. Here the CDR3 DNA reads TGCGCCAGCAGGCAAACAGGGGGCTACGAGCAGTACTTC. The chain has TRBV5-1 and TRBJ2-7; 8 bases are a match to TRBD1. The germline CDR1 and CDR2 sequences are SGHRS and YFSETQ. CDR3 length equals 13 residues. The V gene end was trimmed by 5 bases and the J gene end by 3 bases; junction bases not matched to a gene: 4.

This clone was recorded only once. The J gene is TRBJ2-7, the V gene TRBV5-4; maybe TRBD2 (6 bases). Germline V gives CDR1 SGHNT, CDR2 YYREEE (reference sequence). The CDR3 has 15 residues. V shed 5 bases and J shed 2 bases, with 17 bases lying between them. The CDR3 DNA is TGTGCCAGCAGTCGGCCCGGTGGGGGGACCTACGAGCAGTACTTC. Protein sequence: CASSRPGGGTYEQYF.

This sequence joins TRBV15 and TRBJ2-1; TRBD2 aligns across 7 bases. Losses at the gene ends were 1 base for V and 6 bases for J; bases not matched to a gene: 6. The CDR3 length is 15 residues. Germline values: CDR1 LNHNV, CDR2 YYDKDF (reference sequence). Here the CDR3 reads CATSRGGGGFNEQFF. CDR3 nucleotide sequence: TGTGCCACCAGCAGAGGTGGGGGGGGGTTCAATGAGCAGTTCTTC.

V usage is TRBV7-9 and J usage is TRBJ2-2; the match to TRBD1 covers 7 bases. The germline gives CDR1 SEHNR, CDR2 FQNEAQ (reference sequence). This CDR3 comprises 14 residues. V lost 5 bases and J lost 6; bases outside the gene matches: 6. The CDR3 DNA is TGTGCCAGCAGCATTAGACAGGGCCCCGGGGAGCTGTTTTTT. This codes for CASSIRQGPGELFF.

The chain recombines TRBV4-2 with TRBJ2-5; 8 bases map to TRBD1. Gene TRBJ2-7 matches the end of the DNA better, so the J call may be wrong. This CDR3 has 16 residues. Germline loops: CDR1 LGHNA, CDR2 YNFKEQ. In nucleotides, the CDR3 is TGTGCCAGCAGCCAACCAGGGGGCGCATCAACCTACGAGCAGTACTTC. It is translated as CASSQPGGASTYEQYF.

CDR3 loop: CASSYPGQGAQPQHF. The CDR3 DNA sequence: TGTGCCAGCAGTTACCCCGGACAGGGGGCACAGCCCCAGCATTTT. The chain combines TRBV28 with TRBJ1-5, with 11 bases matching TRBD1. This CDR3 has 15 residues. Looked up from germline, CDR1 is MDHEN and CDR2 is SYDVKM. V lost 4 bases and J lost 7; bases outside the gene matches: 6.

V is TRBV7-9 and J is TRBJ1-1; a weak D match, TRBD1 (6 bases). The germline V gene encodes CDR1 SEHNR and CDR2 FQNEAQ (reference sequence). Trimming cost V 1 base and J 4 bases, with 16 bases left between them. The CDR3 consists of 16 residues. The chain's CDR3 is CASSLGGRGVSTEAFF. CDR3 DNA: TGTGCCAGCAGCTTAGGGGGCAGGGGTGTGAGCACTGAAGCTTTCTTT.

V gene TRBV7-9 combines with J gene TRBJ2-7, with 7 bases lining up with TRBD1. The germline CDR1 and CDR2 sequences are SEHNR and FQNEAQ (reference sequence). The junction had 7 bases not matched to a gene; V was cut back by 5 bases and J by 0 bases. There are 15 residues in the CDR3. Here the CDR3 DNA reads TGTGCCAGCAGCCCTACAAGGGACAGCTCCTACGAGCAGTACTTC. This sequence encodes CASSPTRDSSYEQYF.

This clone was detected once. The chain employs TRBV7-6 and TRBJ2-7; D gene unclear. V dropped 1 base and J dropped 0 bases, with 4 bases sitting between them. Looked up from germline, CDR1 is SGHVS and CDR2 is FNYEAQ. The CDR3 runs 13 residues. CDR3 DNA: TGTGCCAGCAGCTTAGACAGCTCCTACGAGCAGTACTTC. Amino acid sequence: CASSLDSSYEQYF.

The chain uses TRBV27 and TRBJ2-1; TRBD1 might be the D (6 bases). From germline, CDR1 is MNHEY and CDR2 SMNVEV (reference sequence). The germline V and J ends were trimmed by 8 bases and 3 bases, with 14 bases remaining between them. CDR3 length: 14 amino acids. The CDR3 nucleotides are TGTGCCAGCTCCTTGCACAGGGACTACAATGAGCAGTTCTTC. Translated, it gives CASSLHRDYNEQFF.

This chain uses TRBV15 with TRBJ2-7; D is perhaps TRBD2 (6 bases). The CDR3 totals 16 residues. Germline CDR1 is LNHNV and CDR2 is YYDKDF (reference sequence). V was pared by 3 bases and J by 2 bases, with 17 bases between. This chain's CDR3 is CATSSDRISGTYEQYF. CDR3 bases: TGTGCCACCAGCAGTGACCGGATTAGCGGCACCTACGAGCAGTACTTC.

The chain joins TRBV6-1 to TRBJ1-1, with a tentative D call TRBD1 (5 bases). Trimming shortened V by 6 bases and J by 1 base, and 9 bases separated the two germline ends. Germline V gives CDR1 MNHNS, CDR2 SASEGT. The CDR3 loop spans 13 amino acids. CDR3 sequence (DNA): TGTGCCAGCAGCGTGGACACGAACACTGAAGCTTTCTTT. This gives the protein CASSVDTNTEAFF.

This chain connects TRBV27 to TRBJ2-1; 16 bases are shared with TRBD2. Germline-derived CDR1 and CDR2 are MNHEY and SMNVEV (reference sequence). With V trimmed by 7 bases and J by 2 bases, 14 bases remained unmatched. The CDR3 spans 20 residues. Here the CDR3 DNA reads TGTGCCAGCAAAAAGGGTGGGACTAGCGGGGGGGCAATCCCCTACAATGAGCAGTTCTTC. It codes for CASKKGGTSGGAIPYNEQFF.

The chain recombines TRBV2 with TRBJ2-1; 8 nucleotides match TRBD1. CDR3 length equals 15 residues. V gave up 4 bases and J gave up 1 base; unmatched junction bases: 3. Germline V gives CDR1 SNHLY, CDR2 FYNNEI. CDR3 in DNA: TGTGCCAGCAGTGTTCAGGGGGCGTCCTACAATGAGCAGTTCTTC. Protein product: CASSVQGASYNEQFF.

Comments on this clone: The same CDR3 is also encoded by other DNA sequences in this sample. V and J are TRBV6-1 and TRBJ1-5; 9 nucleotides line up with TRBD1. This CDR3 has 14 residues. Trimming took 6 bases from V and 5 from J; bases not matched to a gene: 5. The germline CDR1 and CDR2 sequences are MNHNS and SASEGT. The CDR3: CASSAGTGYQPQHF. The CDR3 nucleotides are TGTGCCAGCAGCGCCGGGACAGGGTATCAGCCCCAGCATTTT.

The J gene is TRBJ1-3, the V gene TRBV6-1, with D maybe TRBD1 (5 bases). The germline CDR1 and CDR2 sequences are MNHNS and SASEGT. This CDR3 spans 13 amino acids. Trimming cost V 3 bases and J 2 bases, with 5 bases left between them. CDR3 amino acids: CASSEGPGNTIYF. In DNA, the CDR3 is TGTGCCAGCAGTGAGGGGCCTGGAAACACCATATATTTT.

This clone was recorded a few times. The V call is TRBV19, the J call TRBJ2-1, with D perhaps matching TRBD1 (6 bases). Trimming removed 3 bases at V and 4 bases at J, with 10 bases between. Germline lookup yields CDR1 LNHDA and CDR2 SQIVND (reference sequence). The CDR3 has 14 amino acids. Here the CDR3 reads CASSIVDSYNEQFF. Written as DNA, the CDR3 is TGTGCCAGTAGTATCGTGGACAGTTACAATGAGCAGTTCTTC.

This chain uses TRBV5-6 with TRBJ2-6; TRBD1 aligns across 10 bases. Germline loops: CDR1 SGHDT, CDR2 YYEEEE. The ends lost 4 bases at V and 2 bases at J; junction bases unmatched: 3. This CDR3 is built from 16 residues. DNA for the CDR3: TGTGCCAGCAGCGGACAGGGGGGGCCTGGGGCCAACGTCCTGACTTTC. Residues: CASSGQGGPGANVLTF.

This chain joins TRBV11-2 and TRBJ2-7; weak D call: TRBD1 (6 bases). The V gene's germline CDR1 is SGHAT and CDR2 FQNNGV. The CDR3 extends over 17 amino acids. V gave up 5 bases and J gave up 5 bases, with 25 bases separating them. CDR3 sequence reads: CASSGKGNRERTDEQYF. The CDR3 bases are TGTGCCAGCAGCGGAAAAGGGAACAGGGAAAGAACTGACGAGCAGTACTTC.

The chain has TRBV7-2 and TRBJ1-4; 7 bases map to TRBD1. CDR3 length: 15 residues. Looked up from germline, CDR1 is SGHTA and CDR2 is FQGNSA. The V segment lost 2 bases and the J segment 7 bases; nucleotides outside the gene matches: 7. The CDR3, as DNA: TGTGCCAGCAGCTTAACAGACAGGGAGAGTGAAAAACTGTTTTTT. It is translated as CASSLTDRESEKLFF.

This chain uses TRBV6-6 with TRBJ2-3, with TRBD2 matching 8 bases. Trimming cost V 7 bases and J 5 bases; bases outside gene matches: 8. The CDR3 length is 14 residues. The germline CDR1 and CDR2 sequences are MNHNY and SVGAGI (reference sequence). CDR3: CASKDGRGEDTQYF. The CDR3 DNA reads TGTGCCAGCAAGGATGGGCGGGGGGAAGATACGCAGTATTTT.

A few counts support this clone. Different DNA sequences within this sample yield the same CDR3. This chain connects TRBV19 to TRBJ2-5; tentatively, D is TRBD2 (5 bases). From germline, CDR1 is LNHDA and CDR2 SQIVND (reference sequence). Deletions cut 4 bases from V and 1 base from J, with 10 bases between. The CDR3 loop spans 14 amino acids. CDR3 sequence (DNA): TGTGCCAGTAGTACCCCCGGACTCCAAGAGACCCAGTACTTC. Translated, it gives CASSTPGLQETQYF.